A single sample gave rise to the 15 T cell receptor beta chains below, sequenced in a study of cytomegalovirus exposure and HLA in healthy donors. Both 60 Vbeta primers and 13 Jbeta primers went into the PCR. Using immunoSEQ multiplex PCR, the repertoire was profiled, and TCRdb retains in-frame clones only, with some absent. The repertoire holds hundreds of thousands of clones, with over 65% as singletons. The sequenced sample was PBMCs. The receptors stem from a man aged 18-30 years in good health and CMV-seronegative.

This clone was detected only a few times. The genes are TRBV7-8 and TRBJ1-1; D is unclear. Germline-derived CDR1 and CDR2 are SGHVS and FQNEAQ. CDR3 length: 15 residues. Trimming removed 6 bases from V and 0 bases from J, with 14 bases in between. The CDR3 DNA reads TGTGCCAGCAGACCCGGTGCGGGTCTGAACACTGAAGCTTTCTTT. Amino acids: CASRPGAGLNTEAFF.

The genes are TRBV28 and TRBJ1-2; TRBD1 might be the D (6 bases). Germline lookup yields CDR1 MDHEN and CDR2 SYDVKM. This CDR3 has 16 amino acids. V lost 4 bases to trimming and J lost 1 base, with 16 bases between them. CDR3 coding DNA: TGTGCCAGCAGTTCTCCCTCAGGACAGCTTAACTATGGCTACACCTTC. This translates into CASSSPSGQLNYGYTF.

The chain links TRBV10-1 to TRBJ2-4, with 8 bases identical to TRBD2. The CDR3 is 14 amino acids. The germline V gene encodes CDR1 WNHNN and CDR2 SYGVQD (reference sequence). V lost 2 bases and J lost 7; bases outside the gene matches: 4. This CDR3 reads CASSEGLAQNIQYF. Here the CDR3 DNA reads TGCGCCAGCAGTGAGGGACTAGCCCAGAACATTCAGTACTTC.

This chain connects TRBV30 to TRBJ2-3; TRBD2 aligns across 9 bases. V lost 5 bases and J lost 5; bases outside the gene matches: 11. CDR1 is GTSNPN, CDR2 SVGIG, per germline (reference sequence). The CDR3 sequence is 15 residues long. The CDR3 protein is CAWGDGAGGGDTQYF. CDR3 DNA: TGTGCCTGGGGGGACGGGGCGGGAGGGGGAGATACGCAGTATTTT.

V usage is TRBV2 and J usage is TRBJ1-4; D gene ambiguous. Trimming shortened V by 8 bases and J by 4 bases, and 8 bases separated the two germline ends. Germline V gene lookup returns CDR1 SNHLY and CDR2 FYNNEI. The CDR3 runs to 12 residues. The DNA for the CDR3 is TGTGCCAGCGGACGGGATAATGAAAAACTGTTTTTT. Its protein product is CASGRDNEKLFF.

This chain joins TRBV5-1 and TRBJ1-6; TRBD1 aligns across 9 bases. Trimming at V came to 3 bases and at J to 9 bases, leaving 4 bases not matched to a gene. The CDR3 totals 14 residues. Germline-derived CDR1 and CDR2 are SGHRS and YFSETQ. CDR3 bases: TGCGCCAGCAGCTCGGACAGGGGTACTTCACCCCTCCACTTT. Translating gives CASSSDRGTSPLHF.

The gene calls are TRBV4-1 and TRBJ2-6; D possibly corresponds to TRBD2 (5 bases). Germline V CDR1 and CDR2: MGHRA, YSYEKL. The CDR3 covers 14 residues. With 4 bases removed from V and 2 bases from J, the gap between germline ends came to 6 bases. The CDR3 nucleotides are TGCGCCAGCAGCCTCGGGACTGGGGCCAACGTCCTGACTTTC. This translates into CASSLGTGANVLTF.

V gene TRBV28 combines with J gene TRBJ1-1; TRBD1 matches at 8 bases. The CDR3 consists of 14 residues. The germline CDR1 and CDR2 sequences are MDHEN and SYDVKM. Trimming cost V 6 bases and J 6 bases; bases outside gene matches: 9. The CDR3 sequence: CASSQDRVGAEAFF. The CDR3 nucleotides are TGTGCCAGCAGCCAGGACAGGGTTGGGGCTGAAGCTTTCTTT. Drawing the rest from reference TRBV28 and TRBJ1-1, the complete variable domain is DVKVTQSSRYLVKRTGEKVFLECVQDMDHENMFWYRQDPGLGLRLIYFSYDVKMKEKGDIPEGYSVSREKKERFSLILESASTNQTSMYLCASSQDRVGAEAFFGQGTRLTVV.

The V gene is TRBV29-1, the J gene TRBJ1-1, with 7 bases matching TRBD1. Looked up from germline, CDR1 is SQVTM and CDR2 is ANQGSEA. Trimming at V came to 2 bases and at J to 1 base, leaving 4 bases not matched to a gene. The CDR3 is made up of 14 amino acids. The CDR3 is CSVESGTANTEAFF. DNA for the CDR3: TGCAGCGTTGAATCTGGGACAGCGAACACTGAAGCTTTCTTT.

The chain is built from TRBV27 and TRBJ2-5; TRBD1 matches 7 bases. Judging by the DNA end, TRBJ2-7 fits better; the J call may be wrong. CDR3 length: 13 residues. Germline V gene lookup returns CDR1 MNHEY and CDR2 SMNVEV (reference sequence). As DNA, the CDR3 is TGTGCCAGCAGCCGGGACAGCACCTACGAGCAGTACTTC. Protein product: CASSRDSTYEQYF.

The chain carries TRBV6-6 and TRBJ1-2; D uncertain. The germline gives CDR1 MNHNY, CDR2 SVGAGI (reference sequence). V was trimmed by 6 bases and J by 8 bases, leaving 16 bases between them. This CDR3 is 13 amino acids long. The CDR3 DNA sequence: TGTGCCAGCAGCCCGACACAAATTCGGGGCTACACCTTC. Amino acids: CASSPTQIRGYTF.

This sequence joins TRBV5-1 and TRBJ1-2; D not resolved. The germline gives CDR1 SGHRS, CDR2 YFSETQ. V dropped 0 bases and J dropped 2 bases, with 5 bases sitting between them. This CDR3 is built from 13 residues. CDR3 nucleotides: TGCGCCAGCAGCTTGGGGCAGAACTATGGCTACACCTTC. Residues: CASSLGQNYGYTF.

The chain joins TRBV5-1 to TRBJ1-4; 8 bases line up with TRBD1. Germline assignment: CDR1 SGHRS and CDR2 YFSETQ. V gave up 4 bases and J gave up 5 bases; unmatched junction bases: 4. CDR3 length equals 14 residues. The CDR3 DNA reads TGCGCCAGCAGCACCGGGACAGGAAATGAAAAACTGTTTTTT. Encoded protein: CASSTGTGNEKLFF.

V usage is TRBV10-1 and J usage is TRBJ2-7; weak D call: TRBD1 (5 bases). The length of the CDR3 is 14 residues. V was pared by 5 bases and J by 4 bases, with 15 bases between. The germline gives CDR1 WNHNN, CDR2 SYGVQD (reference sequence). This chain's CDR3 is CASSNTGSPYEQYF. CDR3 nucleotide sequence: TGCGCCAGCAGTAATACAGGCTCACCATACGAGCAGTACTTC.

The chain recombines TRBV11-3 with TRBJ2-5; D unclear. V lost 5 bases and J 2 bases, leaving 9 bases between the germline ends. Germline loops: CDR1 SGHNT, CDR2 YENEEA. The CDR3 totals 13 residues. The CDR3 DNA sequence: TGTGCCAGCAGCAGACAAGTTCAAGAGACCCAGTACTTC. Encoded protein: CASSRQVQETQYF.